This TCR beta chain was captured in a study of T cell responses to AZD1222 COVID-19 vaccine. As for the study in general: Second-dose groups at about 4 or about 12 weeks were pooled. General study results and limits: Elevations in Spike-specific TCR breadth and depth followed administration of two AZD1222 doses. The donor group comprised mostly white British people and more females; the analysis possibly underestimated clonal diversity. No repertoire was sampled before or during the peak T cell response, only after it.

Turning to this clone: What it recognizes is unknown.

Per germline, CDR1 MDHEN and CDR2 SYDVKM. Trimming removed 6 bases from V and 8 bases from J; junction bases left unmatched: 5. The CDR3 runs 13 residues. Profiling relied on immunoSEQ multiplex PCR, and the TCRdb table lists in-frame clones only, not all of them. The table shows about 180,000 clones, with 85% to 90% occurring only once. This specimen consisted of peripheral blood, obtained on day 0 of AZD1222 vaccination. The rearrangement links TRBV28 to TRBJ2-1, with TRBD1 matching 9 bases. This TCR was recovered from an adult in good health. The CDR3 region is CASRRTGVDEQFF. The CDR3 bases are TGTGCCAGCAGGAGGACAGGGGTGGATGAGCAGTTCTTC.